Presented here are 16 T cell receptor beta chains from one specimen sequenced in a study of blood T cell repertoires in COVID-19. TCRdb keeps only in-frame clones here, not all; method: immunoSEQ multiplex PCR. The sample has 60,000 to 85,000 clones, around 80% seen once; the top ten hold roughly 12%. Sequencing was carried out using peripheral blood. The receptors were gathered from a human donor in a cohort sampled during active COVID-19.

The CDR3 region has the DNA TGTGCCAGCAGCTTGGGTTTGACAGGGATGATCTATGGCTACACCTTC. Protein product: CASSLGLTGMIYGYTF. V gene TRBV5-4 combines with J gene TRBJ1-2, with 7 bases aligning to TRBD1. This CDR3 is 16 amino acids long. The trim removed 0 bases at V and 4 bases at J, leaving 9 bases unmatched. The germline V gene encodes CDR1 SGHNT and CDR2 YYREEE (reference sequence).

The CDR3 nucleotides are TGTGCCAGCAGTACTCGGACAGGGCTCTATGGCTACACCTTC. This encodes CASSTRTGLYGYTF. The chain combines TRBV27 with TRBJ1-2, with 8 bases fitting TRBD1. Trimming at V came to 5 bases and at J to 4 bases, leaving 6 bases not matched to a gene. This CDR3 is 14 amino acids long. The germline V gene has CDR1 MNHEY and CDR2 SMNVEV (reference sequence).

The rearrangement links TRBV19 to TRBJ2-4, with 8 nucleotides matching TRBD2. CDR1 and CDR2 from the germline V gene are LNHDA and SQIVND (reference sequence). After removal of 4 bases from V and 8 bases from J, the junction contained 7 bases not matched to a gene. CDR3 size: 14 residues. Written as DNA, the CDR3 is TGTGCCAGTAGTACCCCGGGACTAGGGGACATTCAGTACTTC. Translation gives CASSTPGLGDIQYF.

This clone is deemed medium-sized. This rearrangement joins TRBV11-3 to TRBJ1-1, with D possibly TRBD1 on 6 matching bases. The CDR3 extends over 15 amino acids. The V gene's germline CDR1 is SGHNT and CDR2 YENEEA. V was trimmed by 5 bases and J by 7 bases, leaving 20 bases between them. CDR3 nucleotides: TGTGCCAGCAGCGCCTCAGGTCGGGGGGCAGTTGAAGCTTTCTTT. Protein sequence: CASSASGRGAVEAFF. The variable domain in full, with the rest retrieved from reference TRBV11-3 and TRBJ1-1, is EAGVVQSPRYKIIEKKQPVAFWCNPISGHNTLYWYLQNLGQGPELLIRYENEEAVDDSQLPKDRFSAERLKGVDSTLKIQPAELGDSAVYLCASSASGRGAVEAFFGQGTRLTVV.

This clone has only a few counts. The chain has TRBV4-3 and TRBJ1-4, with a tentative D call TRBD1 (6 bases). CDR3 size: 15 residues. Germline assignment: CDR1 LGHNA and CDR2 YSLEER. Trimming took off 0 bases at V and 6 bases at J, with 11 bases between the two ends. The CDR3 loop reads CASSQDARGDEKLFF. The CDR3 coding sequence is TGCGCCAGCAGCCAAGATGCCAGGGGTGATGAAAAACTGTTTTTT.

This clone occurred once. V and J are TRBV15 and TRBJ1-4; 10 bases agree with TRBD1. The V gene's germline CDR1 is LNHNV and CDR2 YYDKDF (reference sequence). Trimming cost V 1 base and J 4 bases; bases outside gene matches: 3. The CDR3 is 16 residues long. CDR3: CATSRGTGGYNEKLFF. In DNA form, the CDR3 reads TGTGCCACCAGCAGAGGGACAGGGGGTTATAATGAAAAACTGTTTTTT.

CDR3 coding DNA: TGTGCCAGCAGTTTAGCCCGGGGGTCCTATGGCTACACCTTC. It yields the protein CASSLARGSYGYTF. The chain is built from TRBV28 and TRBJ1-2; perhaps TRBD1 as D (5 bases). This CDR3 is 14 amino acids long. The V gene lost 2 bases and the J gene lost 4 bases, with 11 bases spanning the gap. CDR1 and CDR2 from the germline V gene are MDHEN and SYDVKM.

In DNA form, the CDR3 reads TGTGCCTGGAGCTTACAGGGTCAGTATAGCAATCAGCCCCAGCATTTT. Protein sequence: CAWSLQGQYSNQPQHF. The chain joins TRBV30 to TRBJ1-5; tentative D call: TRBD1 (6 bases). This CDR3 has 16 residues. Between the trimmed V and J ends, which lost 3 bases and 0 bases, there was a span of 15 bases. Looked up from germline, CDR1 is GTSNPN and CDR2 is SVGIG (reference sequence).

The chain is built from TRBV11-1 and TRBJ2-7; unclear D gene. The V gene lost 3 bases and the J gene lost 1 base, with 7 bases spanning the gap. The germline CDR1 and CDR2 sequences are SGHAT and FQDESV (reference sequence). There are 13 residues in the CDR3. CDR3: CASSFLSSYEQYF. In nucleotides, the CDR3 is TGTGCCAGCAGCTTTTTATCTTCCTACGAGCAGTACTTC.

The J gene is TRBJ2-7, the V gene TRBV30, with 8 positions matching TRBD1. The CDR3 runs to 13 residues. Trimming took 4 bases from V and 6 from J; bases not matched to a gene: 8. Germline CDR1 is GTSNPN and CDR2 is SVGIG (reference sequence). The CDR3 DNA sequence: TGTGCCTGGAAGGGAGGACAGGGAGGCGAGCAGTACTTC. Translating gives CAWKGGQGGEQYF.

The rearrangement uses TRBV2 and TRBJ2-7; maybe TRBD2 (6 bases). The CDR3 length is 14 residues. Germline V gives CDR1 SNHLY, CDR2 FYNNEI. The germline V and J ends were trimmed by 8 bases and 1 base, with 15 bases remaining between them. CDR3 nucleotides: TGTGCCAGCTTTGTCGGGGGAGTTTCCTACGAGCAGTACTTC. Protein: CASFVGGVSYEQYF.

This clone has a single count. The V call is TRBV6-5, the J call TRBJ1-2; D possibly corresponds to TRBD1 (6 bases). The CDR3 contains 16 residues. V was shortened by 0 bases and J by 7 bases, with 18 bases between the two germline ends. The V gene's germline CDR1 is MNHEY and CDR2 SVGAGI. CDR3 in DNA: TGTGCCAGCAGTTACTCGAGGGCAGGGGCTCCGGGTGGCTACACCTTC. Protein sequence: CASSYSRAGAPGGYTF.

The chain has TRBV30 and TRBJ2-1, with D unclear. CDR1 and CDR2 from the germline V gene are GTSNPN and SVGIG (reference sequence). The CDR3 is 11 residues long. Trimming shortened V by 0 bases and J by 14 bases, and 11 bases separated the two germline ends. The CDR3, as DNA: TGTGCCTGGAGTGTCGGGTACGTCGAGTTCTTC. This gives the protein CAWSVGYVEFF.

The chain joins TRBV4-3 to TRBJ2-5; 9 bases agree with TRBD2. Germline-derived CDR1 and CDR2 are LGHNA and YSLEER. This CDR3 has 17 amino acids. Losses at the gene ends were 0 bases for V and 5 bases for J; bases not matched to a gene: 10. CDR3 in DNA: TGCGCCAGCAGCCAAGATACGGGTAGCGGGGGCCCCGAGACCCAGTACTTC. Residues: CASSQDTGSGGPETQYF.

This clone was counted between two and nine times. The rearrangement links TRBV7-2 to TRBJ1-3; a weak D match, TRBD1 (6 bases). The CDR3 runs 13 residues. V was trimmed by 8 bases and J by 2 bases, leaving 10 bases between them. Germline V gene lookup returns CDR1 SGHTA and CDR2 FQGNSA. This CDR3 reads CASRGGPGNTIYF. Here the CDR3 DNA reads TGTGCCAGCCGGGGGGGGCCTGGAAACACCATATATTTT.

The V call is TRBV6-5, the J call TRBJ2-7, with D tentatively TRBD1 (6 bases). The V end lost 5 bases, the J end lost 7 bases, and 15 bases lay between the germline ends. CDR1 is MNHEY and CDR2 is SVGAGI in the germline V gene. The CDR3 contains 13 residues. CDR3 in amino acids: CASSNRQALEQYF. The CDR3 DNA is TGTGCCAGCAGTAACCGACAGGCCCTTGAGCAGTACTTC.